The clone carrying this T cell receptor beta chain came up a few times. A second PCR, run for 7 to 11 cycles, used a sample-barcoded 5' primer plus a J-beta primer mix. One entry per CDR3 protein, called by TCRdb with MiXCR from the 5' RACE reads. Seen here are roughly 800,000 distinct CDR3 sequences, 58% observed once, and the top ten hold roughly 22%. This sample was included in a study of blood T cells in healthy people across ages. The ends were cut back, 5 bases at V and 0 bases at J, with 11 bases in the middle. There are 16 residues in the CDR3. Germline CDR1 is SGHTA and CDR2 is FQGTGA. J is TRBJ2-6 and V is TRBV7-3; D gene uncertain. This TCR was recovered from a man aged 25 to 45 in good health. Sequencing was carried out using blood. The chain's CDR3 is CASSPASDSGANVLTF. In DNA, the CDR3 is TGTGCCAGCAGCCCTGCCAGTGACTCTGGGGCCAACGTCCTGACTTTC.